The 17 T cell receptor beta chains below all came from one sample that was sequenced in a study of neurological immune-mediated disorders. TCRdb called the 5' RACE reads again in MiXCR, with one record for every CDR3 protein. Seen here are more than 45,000 distinct CDR3 sequences, over 9.5% observed once, and the top ten hold over 1.5%. Specimen: PBMCs. The receptors derive from a man aged 60-69 years in good health.

Many counts were recorded for this clonotype. The rearrangement links TRBV3-1 to TRBJ1-2; TRBD1 is a possible D gene (5 bases). The germline gives CDR1 LGHDT, CDR2 YNNKEL (reference sequence). The CDR3 loop spans 16 amino acids. V lost 4 bases and J 8 bases, leaving 23 bases between the germline ends. The CDR3 region is CASSLGGQGQGKGYTF. The DNA of the CDR3 is TGTGCCAGCAGCCTGGGTGGTCAAGGTCAGGGAAAAGGCTACACCTTC.

In its sample, this clonotype was seen many times. The chain recombines TRBV7-2 with TRBJ2-2; 8 nucleotides line up with TRBD2. Germline values: CDR1 SGHTA, CDR2 FQGNSA. V lost 2 bases and J lost 9; bases outside the gene matches: 8. The CDR3 is 15 amino acids. The CDR3: CASSLRAGGDRELFF. The CDR3 coding sequence is TGTGCCAGCAGCTTAAGGGCGGGGGGAGATAGGGAGCTGTTTTTT.

This clonotype showed up many times. The CDR3 coding sequence is TGCGCCAGCAGCTTGGGGGACACCCGAACAATATACGAGCAGTACTTC. Its translation: CASSLGDTRTIYEQYF. The chain uses TRBV5-1 and TRBJ2-7, with D tentatively TRBD1 (6 bases). This CDR3 comprises 16 residues. V was pared by 0 bases and J by 4 bases, with 17 bases between. Germline CDR1 and CDR2: SGHRS and YFSETQ. The entire variable domain, with the rest obtained from reference TRBV5-1 and TRBJ2-7, is as follows: KAGVTQTPRYLIKTRGQQVTLSCSPISGHRSVSWYQQTPGQGLQFLFEYFSETQRNKGNFPGRFSGRQFSNSRSEMNVSTLELGDSALYLCASSLGDTRTIYEQYFGPGTRLTVT.

This clonotype was found many times. The chain couples TRBV29-1 to TRBJ2-7; unclear D gene. The CDR3 covers 13 residues. Trimming took 7 bases from V and 1 from J, leaving 14 bases between them. Germline V gene data show CDR1 as SQVTM and CDR2 as ANQGSEA. Here the CDR3 reads CSGFAASSYEQYF. The CDR3 nucleotides read TGCAGCGGTTTCGCAGCCTCTTCCTACGAGCAGTACTTC.

This clonotype showed up many times. The gene calls are TRBV6-6 and TRBJ2-7; D not resolved. The CDR3 consists of 15 residues. The V and J ends lost 2 bases and 3 bases respectively, with 14 bases between them. The germline gives CDR1 MNHNY, CDR2 SVGAGI (reference sequence). CDR3 sequence: CASSYPSGQNYEQYF. CDR3 coding DNA: TGTGCCAGCAGTTACCCATCGGGTCAGAACTACGAGCAGTACTTC.

Notes on this clonotype: One junction end does not reproduce the germline sequence, and a read error may be involved. The chain is built from TRBV20-1 and TRBJ1-1, with D possibly matching TRBD1 (5 bases). CDR3 length equals 14 residues. From germline, CDR1 is DFQATT and CDR2 SNEGSKA (reference sequence). CDR3 sequence: CSVKAGTANTKAFF. The CDR3 bases are TGCAGTGTTAAAGCAGGGACCGCGAACACTAAAGCTTTCTTT.

This clonotype was seen repeatedly, ten times or more. Here the CDR3 DNA reads TGTGCCAGCAGCCTTCGGGACAGGGAGTCCTACGAGCAGTACTTC. It yields the protein CASSLRDRESYEQYF. This chain links TRBV5-5 with TRBJ2-7; 9 bases map to TRBD1. This CDR3 is built from 15 residues. The germline gives CDR1 SGHKS, CDR2 YYEKEE (reference sequence). V was pared by 4 bases and J by 1 base, with 6 bases of the junction left unmatched. Based on the CDR3 plus reference TRBV5-5 and TRBJ2-7, the full variable domain is DAGVTQSPTHLIKTRGQQVTLRCSPISGHKSVSWYQQVLGQGPQFIFQYYEKEERGRGNFPDRFSARQFPNYSSELNVNALLLGDSALYLCASSLRDRESYEQYFGPGTRLTVT.

This clonotype was recorded many times. J is TRBJ1-1 and V is TRBV7-9; 8 bases fit TRBD1. V shed 2 bases, J shed 10 bases, and the junction held 6 bases outside the gene matches. The germline V gene encodes CDR1 SEHNR and CDR2 FQNEAQ (reference sequence). The CDR3 is 13 residues long. CDR3 nucleotides: TGTGCCAGCAGCTTACAGGGAGGGACAGGAGCTTTCTTT. It encodes CASSLQGGTGAFF.

This clonotype was seen ten or more times. The CDR3 coding sequence is TGTGCCAGCAGCTTAGATGGGGGGAATTATAATTCACCCCTCCACTTT. Amino acid sequence: CASSLDGGNYNSPLHF. J is TRBJ1-6 and V is TRBV7-2; maybe TRBD1 (5 bases). Germline values: CDR1 SGHTA, CDR2 FQGNSA. CDR3 size: 16 residues. Trimming shortened V by 1 base and J by 4 bases, and 11 bases separated the two germline ends.

Ten or more counts support this clonotype. J is TRBJ2-5 and V is TRBV14; no definite D call. Trimming took off 1 base at V and 5 bases at J, with 20 bases between the two ends. This CDR3 spans 17 amino acids. Germline CDR1 and CDR2: SGHDN and FVKESK. CDR3 sequence reads: CASSQGQTLYVGETQYF. CDR3 sequence (DNA): TGTGCCAGCAGCCAAGGGCAGACACTCTACGTTGGGGAGACCCAGTACTTC.

This clonotype was observed many times. The genes are TRBV6-2 or TRBV6-3 and TRBJ1-5, with D possibly being TRBD1 (5 bases). The ends were cut back, 4 bases at V and 6 bases at J, with 13 bases in the middle. Germline lookup yields CDR1 MNHEY and CDR2 SVGEGT. The CDR3 extends over 14 amino acids. CDR3: CASSFGGLGQPQHF. The DNA for the CDR3 is TGTGCCAGCAGTTTCGGGGGATTGGGTCAGCCCCAGCATTTT.

There are many counts of this clonotype. The J gene is TRBJ1-3, the V gene TRBV20-1, with D unresolved. This CDR3 region has 14 residues. V lost 3 bases and J lost 5, with 14 bases in between. Germline V gene data show CDR1 as DFQATT and CDR2 as SNEGSKA (reference sequence). The CDR3 region is CSASTELTRNTIYF. The DNA for the CDR3 is TGCAGTGCTAGCACAGAGCTGACGAGAAACACCATATATTTT.

The sample holds many counts of this clonotype. The chain is built from TRBV12-3 or TRBV12-4 and TRBJ2-7, with unresolved D. The CDR3 is made up of 11 amino acids. Trimming stripped 5 bases from V and 4 bases from J, with 6 bases between. This chain's CDR3 is CASSQRYEQYF. In nucleotides, the CDR3 is TGTGCCAGCAGTCAGAGGTACGAGCAGTACTTC.

This clonotype came up many times. V usage is TRBV6-2 or TRBV6-3 and J usage is TRBJ1-5; D is undetermined. Germline-derived CDR1 and CDR2 are MNHEY and SVGEGT. This CDR3 is 16 amino acids long. With 2 bases removed from V and 3 bases from J, the gap between germline ends came to 14 bases. CDR3 region: CASSYGWLGFNQPQHF. The CDR3 coding sequence is TGTGCCAGCAGTTACGGTTGGTTAGGCTTCAATCAGCCCCAGCATTTT.

This clonotype was detected many times. The chain links TRBV7-8 to TRBJ1-2, with D unresolved. Germline CDR1 and CDR2: SGHVS and FQNEAQ. The CDR3 runs to 12 residues. Trimming took 2 bases from V and 7 from J, leaving 8 bases between them. CDR3 amino acids: CASSLLGSGYTF. The CDR3 DNA reads as TGTGCCAGCAGCTTATTGGGGAGTGGCTACACCTTC.

There are many counts of this clonotype. V gene TRBV6-2 or TRBV6-3 combines with J gene TRBJ2-1; D is unresolved. This CDR3 contains 15 residues. Trimming removed 2 bases at V and 2 bases at J, with 10 bases between. Germline V gene data show CDR1 as MNHEY and CDR2 as SVGEGT. CDR3 nucleotide sequence: TGTGCCAGCAGTTACCCGTACGAGACCTACAATGAGCAGTTCTTC. It specifies CASSYPYETYNEQFF.

This clonotype appeared many times. The chain combines TRBV20-1 with TRBJ1-3; 7 bases are a match to TRBD1. The germline CDR1 and CDR2 sequences are DFQATT and SNEGSKA (reference sequence). CDR3 length equals 15 residues. V shed 6 bases and J 0 bases; nucleotides not matched to a gene: 8. This CDR3 is CSAHTNRGSGNTIYF. The CDR3 DNA is TGCAGTGCACATACAAACAGGGGCTCTGGAAACACCATATATTTT.